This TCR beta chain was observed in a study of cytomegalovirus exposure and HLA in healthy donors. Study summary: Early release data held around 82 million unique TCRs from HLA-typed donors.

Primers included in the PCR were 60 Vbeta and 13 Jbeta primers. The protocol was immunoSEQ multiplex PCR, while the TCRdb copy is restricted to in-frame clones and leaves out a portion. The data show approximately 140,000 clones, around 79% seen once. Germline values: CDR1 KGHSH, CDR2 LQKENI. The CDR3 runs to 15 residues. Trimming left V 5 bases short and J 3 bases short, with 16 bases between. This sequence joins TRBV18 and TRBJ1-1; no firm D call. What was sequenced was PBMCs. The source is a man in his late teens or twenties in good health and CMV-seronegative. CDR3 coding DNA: TGTGCCAGCTCATCTGGACTCTCGAGGGACACTGAAGCTTTCTTT. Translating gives CASSSGLSRDTEAFF.